These T cell receptor beta chains were read from a single sample in a study of blood T cell repertoires in COVID-19. Profiled with immunoSEQ multiplex PCR; TCRdb holds only in-frame clones, not every one. The sample lists under 200,000 clones; 85% to 90% were seen once. Sequencing was carried out using peripheral blood. These receptors were collected from a man younger than 30 with active or convalescent COVID-19. CDR3s include the opening cysteine and the closing phenylalanine or tryptophan. The D gene is left open where the match is weak. Size is stated for part of the rows, as once, few or many counts, or as a class when the clone is expanded.

TRBD1	once	TRBV27	TRBJ1-2	TGTGCCAGCCGGACAGGGGGATCTGGCTACACCTTC	CASRTGGSGYTF
TRBD2	-	TRBV4-1	TRBJ2-7	TGCGCCAGCAGCCAACCTACTAGCGGGAGTGTCGAGCAGTACTTC	CASSQPTSGSVEQYF
-	once	TRBV4-1	TRBJ2-1	TGCGCCAGCAGCCAAGGGAGGTCATATGAGCAGTTCTTC	CASSQGRSYEQFF
-	once	TRBV10-3	TRBJ1-1	TGTGCCATCAGTGAGATACAGAACACTGAAGCTTTCTTT	CAISEIQNTEAFF
TRBD1	-	TRBV7-9	TRBJ1-6	TGTGCCAGCAACCTTGCGGGGGACAGGGGAACCTATAATTCACCCCTCCACTTT	CASNLAGDRGTYNSPLHF
-	once	TRBV29-1	TRBJ2-5	TGCAGCGTTAGCAGGGGCGAGACCCAGTACTTC	CSVSRGETQYF
TRBD1	-	TRBV5-4	TRBJ1-1	TGTGCCAGCAGCGGAGGGGGCGGGAACACTGAAGCTTTCTTT	CASSGGGGNTEAFF
TRBD2	few	TRBV14	TRBJ2-1	TGTGCCAGCAGCCAAGAGGCGGGGGGCTACAATGAGCAGTTCTTC	CASSQEAGGYNEQFF
-	-	TRBV6-4	TRBJ2-2	TGTGCCAGCAGTGAGTCAGAAGCCGGGGAGCTGTTTTTT	CASSESEAGELFF
-	few	TRBV21-1	TRBJ1-6	TGTGCCAGCAGCCCCCGTGGGACACGAAATTCACCCCTCCACTTT	CASSPRGTRNSPLHF
-	-	TRBV11-3	TRBJ2-1	TGTGCCAGCAGTCATAAACCGCGCTCCTACAATGAGCAGTTCTTC	CASSHKPRSYNEQFF
-	-	TRBV29-1	TRBJ2-1	TGCAGCGCTCCGGACGGGAGCTCCTACAATGAGCAGTTCTTC	CSAPDGSSYNEQFF
TRBD1	-	TRBV10-3	TRBJ2-3	TGTGCCATCAGGAATGTCCCGGGACAGGGGGACGGCCCAGATACGCAGTATTTT	CAIRNVPGQGDGPDTQYF
-	-	TRBV27	TRBJ2-7	TGTGCCAGCAGTTTATCGAGCCTCTACGAGCAGTACTTC	CASSLSSLYEQYF
-	once	TRBV30	TRBJ1-5	TGTGCCTGGAGTAATGGGGCAGGGCGGCAGCCCCAGCATTTT	CAWSNGAGRQPQHF
-	few	TRBV3-1/TRBV3-2	TRBJ2-7	TGTGCCAGCAGCCAAGAGGAGCGGACCTACGAGCAGTACTTC	CASSQEERTYEQYF